Here is one T cell receptor beta chain with its context. This record comes from a study of blood T cell repertoires in COVID-19. TCRdb's copy holds only in-frame clones and misses some; the assay was immunoSEQ multiplex PCR. The sample gives around 93,000 clones, about 90% of which show up once; about 6.7% is in the top ten. There are 15 residues in the CDR3. CDR1 is MNHEY and CDR2 is SVGAGI in the germline V gene. V was trimmed by 6 bases and J by 0 bases, leaving 14 bases between them. The sample comprised peripheral blood. The chain combines TRBV6-5 with TRBJ1-1; a weak D match, TRBD1 (6 bases). This receptor was obtained from a man between 18 and 35 years old with COVID-19, enrolled during active disease. In DNA form, the CDR3 reads TGTGCCAGCAGACGAGGGAGGGGGATGAACACTGAAGCTTTCTTT. Encoded protein: CASRRGRGMNTEAFF.